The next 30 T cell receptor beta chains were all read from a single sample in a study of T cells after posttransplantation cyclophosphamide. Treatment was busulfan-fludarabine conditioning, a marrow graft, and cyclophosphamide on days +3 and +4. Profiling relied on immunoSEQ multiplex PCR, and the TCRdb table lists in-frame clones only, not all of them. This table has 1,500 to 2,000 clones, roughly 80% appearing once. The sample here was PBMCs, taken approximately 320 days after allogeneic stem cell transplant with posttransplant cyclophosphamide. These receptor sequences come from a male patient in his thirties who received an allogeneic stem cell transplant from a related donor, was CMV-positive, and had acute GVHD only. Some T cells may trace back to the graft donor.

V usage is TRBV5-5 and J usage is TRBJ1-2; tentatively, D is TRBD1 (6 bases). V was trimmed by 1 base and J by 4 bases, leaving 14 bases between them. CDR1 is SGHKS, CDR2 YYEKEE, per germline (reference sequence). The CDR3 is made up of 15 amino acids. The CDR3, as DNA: TGTGCCAGCAGCTTGTCCGGGGGGGCCCTCTATGGCTACACCTTC. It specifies CASSLSGGALYGYTF.

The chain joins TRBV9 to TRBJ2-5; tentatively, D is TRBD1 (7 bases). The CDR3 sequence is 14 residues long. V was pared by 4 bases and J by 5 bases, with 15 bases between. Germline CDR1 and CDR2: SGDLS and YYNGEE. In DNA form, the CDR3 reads TGTGCCAGCAGCCCAGGGGGGCCGGTTGAGACCCAGTACTTC. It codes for CASSPGGPVETQYF.

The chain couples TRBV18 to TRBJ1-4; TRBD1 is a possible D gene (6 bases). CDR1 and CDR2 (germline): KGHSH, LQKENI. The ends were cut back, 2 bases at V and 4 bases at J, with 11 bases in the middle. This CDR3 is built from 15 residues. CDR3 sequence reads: CASSPVGADNEKLFF. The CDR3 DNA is TGTGCCAGCTCACCAGTGGGGGCGGATAATGAAAAACTGTTTTTT.

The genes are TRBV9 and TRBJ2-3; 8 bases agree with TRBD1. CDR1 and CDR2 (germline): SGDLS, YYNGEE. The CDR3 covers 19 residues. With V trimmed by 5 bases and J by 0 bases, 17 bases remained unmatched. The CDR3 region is CASRALRDRRLTSTDTQYF. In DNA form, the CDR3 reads TGTGCCAGCAGAGCCCTTCGGGACAGGCGATTGACTAGCACAGATACGCAGTATTTT. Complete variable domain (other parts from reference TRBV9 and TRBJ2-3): DSGVTQTPKHLITATGQRVTLRCSPRSGDLSVYWYQQSLDQGLQFLIQYYNGEERAKGNILERFSAQQFPDLHSELNLSSLELGDSALYFCASRALRDRRLTSTDTQYFGPGTRLTVL.

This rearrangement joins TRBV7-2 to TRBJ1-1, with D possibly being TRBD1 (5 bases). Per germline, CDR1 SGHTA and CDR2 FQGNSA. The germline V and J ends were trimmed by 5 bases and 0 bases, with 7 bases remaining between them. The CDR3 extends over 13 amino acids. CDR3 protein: CASSQDMNTEAFF. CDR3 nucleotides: TGTGCCAGCAGCCAGGACATGAACACTGAAGCTTTCTTT. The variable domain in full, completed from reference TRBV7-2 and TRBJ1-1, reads GAGVSQSPSNKVTEKGKDVELRCDPISGHTALYWYRQSLGQGLEFLIYFQGNSAPDKSGLPSDRFSAERTGGSVSTLTIQRTQQEDSAVYLCASSQDMNTEAFFGQGTRLTVV.

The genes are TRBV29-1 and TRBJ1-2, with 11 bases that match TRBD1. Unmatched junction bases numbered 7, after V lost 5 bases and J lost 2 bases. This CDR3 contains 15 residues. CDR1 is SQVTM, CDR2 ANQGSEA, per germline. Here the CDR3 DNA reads TGCAGCGTTCCCGACCGGGACAGGGGGAACTATGGCTACACCTTC. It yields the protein CSVPDRDRGNYGYTF.

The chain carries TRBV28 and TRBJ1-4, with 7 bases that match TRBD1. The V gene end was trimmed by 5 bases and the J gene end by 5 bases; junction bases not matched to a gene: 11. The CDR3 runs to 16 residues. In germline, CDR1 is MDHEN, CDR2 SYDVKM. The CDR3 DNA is TGTGCCAGCAGTCTGGAACTAGGGGGCGGGAATGAAAAACTGTTTTTT. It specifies CASSLELGGGNEKLFF. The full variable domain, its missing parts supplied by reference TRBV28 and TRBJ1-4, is DVKVTQSSRYLVKRTGEKVFLECVQDMDHENMFWYRQDPGLGLRLIYFSYDVKMKEKGDIPEGYSVSREKKERFSLILESASTNQTSMYLCASSLELGGGNEKLFFGSGTQLSVL.

Here the CDR3 DNA reads TGTGCCAGCAGCCTACAGGGAAGCGGCTACACCTTC. Amino acids: CASSLQGSGYTF. The chain recombines TRBV27 with TRBJ1-2; a possible D gene is TRBD1 (6 bases). The V gene lost 6 bases and the J gene lost 8 bases, with 13 bases spanning the gap. This CDR3 has 12 residues. The germline CDR1 and CDR2 sequences are MNHEY and SMNVEV (reference sequence).

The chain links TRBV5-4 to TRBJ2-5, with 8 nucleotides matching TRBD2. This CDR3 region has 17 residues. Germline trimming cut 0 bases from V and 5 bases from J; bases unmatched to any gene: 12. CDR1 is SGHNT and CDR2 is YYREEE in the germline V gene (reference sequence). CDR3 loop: CASSLALAGGAGETQYF. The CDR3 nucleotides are TGTGCCAGCAGCTTGGCACTGGCGGGGGGCGCTGGGGAGACCCAGTACTTC.

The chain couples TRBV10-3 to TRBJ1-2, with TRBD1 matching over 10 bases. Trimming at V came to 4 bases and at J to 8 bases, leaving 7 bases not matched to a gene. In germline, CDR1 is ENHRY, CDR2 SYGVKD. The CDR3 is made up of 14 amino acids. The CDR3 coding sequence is TGTGCCATCAGTGCCGGGACAGGGGCCTTCGGCTACACCTTC. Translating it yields CAISAGTGAFGYTF.

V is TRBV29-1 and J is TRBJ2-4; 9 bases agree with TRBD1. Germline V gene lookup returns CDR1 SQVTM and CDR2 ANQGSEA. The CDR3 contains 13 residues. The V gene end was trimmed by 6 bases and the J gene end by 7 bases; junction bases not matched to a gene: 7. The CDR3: CSVDRQGGNIQYF. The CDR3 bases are TGCAGCGTCGACCGACAGGGGGGGAACATTCAGTACTTC.

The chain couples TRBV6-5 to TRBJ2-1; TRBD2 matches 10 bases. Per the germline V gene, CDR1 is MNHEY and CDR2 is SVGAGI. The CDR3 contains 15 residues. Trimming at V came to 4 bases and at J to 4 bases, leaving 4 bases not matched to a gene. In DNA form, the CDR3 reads TGTGCCAGCAGTTCCAAGCGGGGGGGGTACAATGAGCAGTTCTTC. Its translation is CASSSKRGGYNEQFF.

This CDR3 is CASSDPTSGGGGEQFF. The DNA for the CDR3 is TGCGCCAGCAGCGACCCGACTAGCGGGGGGGGAGGGGAGCAGTTCTTC. The chain is built from TRBV10-2 and TRBJ2-1, with 14 bases that match TRBD2. The CDR3 consists of 16 residues. V shed 6 bases and J 10 bases; nucleotides not matched to a gene: 11. Germline V gene lookup returns CDR1 WSHSY and CDR2 SAAADI.

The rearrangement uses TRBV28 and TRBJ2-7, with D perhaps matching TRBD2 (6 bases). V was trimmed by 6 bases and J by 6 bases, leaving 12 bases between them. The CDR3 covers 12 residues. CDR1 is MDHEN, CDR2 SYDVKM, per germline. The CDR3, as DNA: TGTGCCAGCAGCTCTATGGGAGGCGAGCAGTACTTC. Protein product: CASSSMGGEQYF. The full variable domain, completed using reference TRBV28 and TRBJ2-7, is DVKVTQSSRYLVKRTGEKVFLECVQDMDHENMFWYRQDPGLGLRLIYFSYDVKMKEKGDIPEGYSVSREKKERFSLILESASTNQTSMYLCASSSMGGEQYFGPGTRLTVT.

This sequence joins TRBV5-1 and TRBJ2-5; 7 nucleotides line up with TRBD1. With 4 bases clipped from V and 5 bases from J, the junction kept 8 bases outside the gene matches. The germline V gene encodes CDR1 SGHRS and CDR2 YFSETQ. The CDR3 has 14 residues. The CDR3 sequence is CASSPTGVTETQYF. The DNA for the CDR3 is TGCGCCAGCAGCCCCACAGGGGTCACTGAGACCCAGTACTTC. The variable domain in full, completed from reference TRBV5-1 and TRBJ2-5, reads KAGVTQTPRYLIKTRGQQVTLSCSPISGHRSVSWYQQTPGQGLQFLFEYFSETQRNKGNFPGRFSGRQFSNSRSEMNVSTLELGDSALYLCASSPTGVTETQYFGPGTRLLVL.

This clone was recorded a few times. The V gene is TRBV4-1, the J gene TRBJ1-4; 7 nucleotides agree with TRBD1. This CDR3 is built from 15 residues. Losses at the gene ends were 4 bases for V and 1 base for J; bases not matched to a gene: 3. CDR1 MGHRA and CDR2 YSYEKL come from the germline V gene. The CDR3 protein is CASSPRDRTNEKLFF. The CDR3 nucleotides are TGCGCCAGCAGCCCTCGGGACAGAACTAATGAAAAACTGTTTTTT.

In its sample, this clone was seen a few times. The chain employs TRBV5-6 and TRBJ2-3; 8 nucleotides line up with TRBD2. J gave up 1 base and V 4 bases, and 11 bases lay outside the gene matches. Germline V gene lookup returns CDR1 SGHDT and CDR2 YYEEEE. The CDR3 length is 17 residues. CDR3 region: CASSQYGGAGGTDTQYF. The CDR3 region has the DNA TGTGCCAGCAGCCAATACGGAGGAGCGGGGGGCACAGATACGCAGTATTTT.

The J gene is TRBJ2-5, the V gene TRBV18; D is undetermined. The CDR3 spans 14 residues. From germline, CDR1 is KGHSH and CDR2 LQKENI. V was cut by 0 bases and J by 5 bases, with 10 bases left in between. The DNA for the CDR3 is TGTGCCAGCTCACCACCCCCAGTCGGGGAGACCCAGTACTTC. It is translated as CASSPPPVGETQYF.

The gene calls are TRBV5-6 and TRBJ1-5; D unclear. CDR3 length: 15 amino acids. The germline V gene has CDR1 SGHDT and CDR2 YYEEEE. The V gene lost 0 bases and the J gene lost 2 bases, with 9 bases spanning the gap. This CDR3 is CASSLGGVGNQPQHF. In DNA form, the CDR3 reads TGTGCCAGCAGCTTGGGGGGAGTAGGCAATCAGCCCCAGCATTTT.

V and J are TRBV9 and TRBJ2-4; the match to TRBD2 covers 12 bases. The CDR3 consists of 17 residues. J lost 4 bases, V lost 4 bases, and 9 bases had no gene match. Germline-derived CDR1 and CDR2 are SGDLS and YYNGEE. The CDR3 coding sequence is TGTGCCAGCAGCCCTCCGGGACTAGCGGGCGGGAAAAACATTCAGTACTTC. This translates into CASSPPGLAGGKNIQYF. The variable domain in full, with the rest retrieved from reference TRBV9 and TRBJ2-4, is DSGVTQTPKHLITATGQRVTLRCSPRSGDLSVYWYQQSLDQGLQFLIQYYNGEERAKGNILERFSAQQFPDLHSELNLSSLELGDSALYFCASSPPGLAGGKNIQYFGAGTRLSVL.

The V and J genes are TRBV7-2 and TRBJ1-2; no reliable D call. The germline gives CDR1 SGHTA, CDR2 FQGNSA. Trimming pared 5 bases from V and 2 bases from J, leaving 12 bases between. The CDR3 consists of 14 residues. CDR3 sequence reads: CASSPERGNYGYTF. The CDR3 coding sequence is TGTGCCAGCAGCCCAGAGCGGGGAAACTATGGCTACACCTTC. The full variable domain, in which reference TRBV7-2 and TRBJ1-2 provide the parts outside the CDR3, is GAGVSQSPSNKVTEKGKDVELRCDPISGHTALYWYRQSLGQGLEFLIYFQGNSAPDKSGLPSDRFSAERTGGSVSTLTIQRTQQEDSAVYLCASSPERGNYGYTFGSGTRLTVV.

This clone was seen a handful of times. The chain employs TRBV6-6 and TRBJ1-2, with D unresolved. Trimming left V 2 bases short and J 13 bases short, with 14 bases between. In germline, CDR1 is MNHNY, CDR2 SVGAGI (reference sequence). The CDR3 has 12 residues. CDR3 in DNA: TGTGCCAGCAGTTACAAGGCAGCCGGGTGCACCTTC. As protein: CASSYKAAGCTF.

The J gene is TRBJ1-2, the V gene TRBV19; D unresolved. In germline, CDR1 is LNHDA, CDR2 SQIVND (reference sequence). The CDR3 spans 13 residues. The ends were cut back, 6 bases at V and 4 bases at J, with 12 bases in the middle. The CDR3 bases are TGTGCCAGTAGGGACGGGATGAGCTATGGCTACACCTTC. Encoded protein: CASRDGMSYGYTF.

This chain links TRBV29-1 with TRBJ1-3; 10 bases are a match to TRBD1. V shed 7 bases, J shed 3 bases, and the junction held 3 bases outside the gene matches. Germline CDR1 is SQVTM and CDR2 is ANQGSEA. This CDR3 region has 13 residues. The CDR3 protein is CSGGQGFGNTIYF. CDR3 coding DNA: TGCAGCGGGGGACAGGGGTTTGGAAACACCATATATTTT.

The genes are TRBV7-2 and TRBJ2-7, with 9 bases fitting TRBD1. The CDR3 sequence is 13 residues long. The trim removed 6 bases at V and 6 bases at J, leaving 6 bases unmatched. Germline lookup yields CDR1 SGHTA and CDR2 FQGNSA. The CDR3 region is CASSGTGPFEQYF. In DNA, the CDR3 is TGTGCCAGCAGTGGGACAGGGCCCTTCGAGCAGTACTTC. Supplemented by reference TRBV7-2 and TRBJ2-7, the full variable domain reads GAGVSQSPSNKVTEKGKDVELRCDPISGHTALYWYRQSLGQGLEFLIYFQGNSAPDKSGLPSDRFSAERTGGSVSTLTIQRTQQEDSAVYLCASSGTGPFEQYFGPGTRLTVT.

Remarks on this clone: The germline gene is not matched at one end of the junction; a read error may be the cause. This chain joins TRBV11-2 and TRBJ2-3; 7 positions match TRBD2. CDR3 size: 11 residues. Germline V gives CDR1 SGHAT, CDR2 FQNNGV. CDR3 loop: CASRGGSSWNF. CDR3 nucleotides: TGTGCCAGCAGGGGGGGGTCAAGTTGGAATTTT.

The chain's CDR3 is CASSIQGGWETQYF. CDR3 DNA sequence: TGTGCCAGTAGTATACAGGGCGGATGGGAGACCCAGTACTTC. The rearrangement uses TRBV19 and TRBJ2-5; possibly TRBD1 for D (5 bases). The CDR3 is 14 residues long. Germline CDR1 is LNHDA and CDR2 is SQIVND (reference sequence). Between the trimmed V and J ends, which lost 2 bases and 5 bases, there was a span of 12 bases.

The CDR3 DNA reads TGTGCCAGCAGCTTAGAAGGAGGGGACAATGAGCAGTTCTTC. Its protein is CASSLEGGDNEQFF. The chain has TRBV7-9 and TRBJ2-1; tentative D call: TRBD2 (6 bases). The CDR3 has 14 amino acids. Germline V gene lookup returns CDR1 SEHNR and CDR2 FQNEAQ (reference sequence). V dropped 1 base and J dropped 5 bases, with 9 bases sitting between them. The full variable domain, its missing parts supplied by reference TRBV7-9 and TRBJ2-1, is DTGVSQNPRHKITKRGQNVTFRCDPISEHNRLYWYRQTLGQGPEFLTYFQNEAQLEKSRLLSDRFSAERPKGSFSTLEIQRTEQGDSAMYLCASSLEGGDNEQFFGPGTRLTVL.

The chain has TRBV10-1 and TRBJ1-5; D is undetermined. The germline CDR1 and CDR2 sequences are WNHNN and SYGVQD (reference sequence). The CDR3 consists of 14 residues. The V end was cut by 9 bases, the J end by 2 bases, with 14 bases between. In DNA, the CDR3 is TGCGCCAGGGGCGCCTTTACGGGCAATCAGCCCCAGCATTTT. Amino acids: CARGAFTGNQPQHF.

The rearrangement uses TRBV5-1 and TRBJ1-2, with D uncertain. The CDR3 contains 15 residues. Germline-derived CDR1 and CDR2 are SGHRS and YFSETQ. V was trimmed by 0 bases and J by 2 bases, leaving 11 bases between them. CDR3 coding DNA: TGCGCCAGCAGCTTGGAGGCGACAACGAACTATGGCTACACCTTC. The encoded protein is CASSLEATTNYGYTF.